This T cell receptor (beta chain) was profiled in a study of early T cells in non-severe SARS-CoV-2 infection. Looking at the study overall: The sequenced material was bulk RNA from unsorted whole blood, and its chains were unpaired. Points from the study as a whole: Using VDJdb, the matching emphasized anti-spike CD8 responses while missing private and CD4 specificities.

Unique molecular identifiers were added to individual cDNA molecules. Using its own MiXCR run on the 5' RACE reads, TCRdb lists one record per CDR3 protein. The table has tens of thousands of distinct CDR3 sequences, around 7.7% seen once; the top ten hold 10%. The V segment lost 5 bases and the J segment 0 bases; nucleotides outside the gene matches: 8. The CDR3 is 17 amino acids. This clonotype was observed at least ten times. The antigen is unknown. The sequencing here drew on whole blood, taken at baseline. The V call is TRBV12-3 or TRBV12-4, the J call TRBJ2-3, with 10 nucleotides matching TRBD2. This TCR was sampled from an adult who was a healthcare worker with PCR-confirmed SARS-CoV-2 infection or an uninfected control (not recorded which). The CDR3 DNA sequence: TGTGCCAGCAGTGCGAATAGCGGGAGGCCGAGCACAGATACGCAGTATTTT. Its translation is CASSANSGRPSTDTQYF.